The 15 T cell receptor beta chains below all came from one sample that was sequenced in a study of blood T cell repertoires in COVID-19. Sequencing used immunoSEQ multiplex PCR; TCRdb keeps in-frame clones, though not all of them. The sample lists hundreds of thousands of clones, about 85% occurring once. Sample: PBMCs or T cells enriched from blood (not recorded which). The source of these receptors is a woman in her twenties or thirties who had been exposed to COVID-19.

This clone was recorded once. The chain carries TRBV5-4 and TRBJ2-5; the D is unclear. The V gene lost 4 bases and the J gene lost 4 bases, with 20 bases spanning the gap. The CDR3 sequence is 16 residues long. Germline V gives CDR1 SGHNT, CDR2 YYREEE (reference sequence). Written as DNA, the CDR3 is TGTGCCAGCAGCCAAATAGACGGCGGCGGTGTAGAGACCCAGTACTTC. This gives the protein CASSQIDGGGVETQYF.

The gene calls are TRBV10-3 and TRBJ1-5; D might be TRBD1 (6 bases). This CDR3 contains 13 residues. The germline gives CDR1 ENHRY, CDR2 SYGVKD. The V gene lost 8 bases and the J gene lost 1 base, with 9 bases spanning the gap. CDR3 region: CAIAGDSNQPQHF. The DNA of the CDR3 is TGTGCCATCGCAGGGGACAGCAATCAGCCCCAGCATTTT.

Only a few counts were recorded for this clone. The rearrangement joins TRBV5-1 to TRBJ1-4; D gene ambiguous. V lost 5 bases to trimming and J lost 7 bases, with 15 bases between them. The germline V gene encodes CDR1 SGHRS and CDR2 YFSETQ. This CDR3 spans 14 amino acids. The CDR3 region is CASRKEGRGEKLFF. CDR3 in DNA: TGCGCCAGCAGAAAAGAAGGTCGAGGTGAAAAACTGTTTTTT.

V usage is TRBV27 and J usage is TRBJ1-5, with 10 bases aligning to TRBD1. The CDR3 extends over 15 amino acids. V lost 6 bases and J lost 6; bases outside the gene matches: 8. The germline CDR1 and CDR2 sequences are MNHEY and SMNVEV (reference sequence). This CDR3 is CASSQRQGATQPQHF. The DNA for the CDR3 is TGTGCCAGCAGCCAGAGACAGGGGGCAACTCAGCCCCAGCATTTT.

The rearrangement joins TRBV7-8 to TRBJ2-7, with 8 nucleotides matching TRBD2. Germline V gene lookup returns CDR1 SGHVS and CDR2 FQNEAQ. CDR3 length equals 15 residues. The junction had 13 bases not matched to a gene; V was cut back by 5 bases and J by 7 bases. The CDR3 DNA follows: TGTGCCAGCAGCCCTCCGGGACTAGTTACGGTAGAGCAGTACTTC. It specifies CASSPPGLVTVEQYF.

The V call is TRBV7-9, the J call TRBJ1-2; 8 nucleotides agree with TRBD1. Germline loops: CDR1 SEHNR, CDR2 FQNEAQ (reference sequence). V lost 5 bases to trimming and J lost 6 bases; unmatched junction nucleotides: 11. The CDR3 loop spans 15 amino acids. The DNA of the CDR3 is TGTGCCAGCAGCGGGGGGACAGGTGGTTCAGATGGCTACACCTTC. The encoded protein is CASSGGTGGSDGYTF.

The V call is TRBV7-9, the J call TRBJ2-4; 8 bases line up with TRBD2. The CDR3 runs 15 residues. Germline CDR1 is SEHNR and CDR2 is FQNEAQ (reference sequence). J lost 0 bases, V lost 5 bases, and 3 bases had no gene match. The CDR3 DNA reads TGTGCCAGCAGCCTGCGGGGGGAAGCCAAAAACATTCAGTACTTC. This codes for CASSLRGEAKNIQYF.

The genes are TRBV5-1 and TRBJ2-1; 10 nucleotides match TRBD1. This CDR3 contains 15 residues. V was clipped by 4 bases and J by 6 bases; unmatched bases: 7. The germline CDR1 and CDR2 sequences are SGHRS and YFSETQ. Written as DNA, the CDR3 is TGCGCCAGCAGCACCTACGGGACAGGGGCCAATGAGCAGTTCTTC. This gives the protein CASSTYGTGANEQFF.

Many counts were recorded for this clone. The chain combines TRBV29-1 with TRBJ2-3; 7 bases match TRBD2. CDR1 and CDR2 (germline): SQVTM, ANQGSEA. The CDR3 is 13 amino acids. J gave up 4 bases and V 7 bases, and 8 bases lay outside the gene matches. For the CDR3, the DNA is TGCAGCGGCGACGCGGGAGTGTCAGATACGCAGTATTTT. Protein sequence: CSGDAGVSDTQYF.

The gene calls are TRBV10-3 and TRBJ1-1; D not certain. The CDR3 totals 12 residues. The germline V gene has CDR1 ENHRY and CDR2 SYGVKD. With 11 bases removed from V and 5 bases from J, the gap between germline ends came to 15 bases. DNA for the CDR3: TGTGCCTCACAAGGCAGCGAGACTGAAGCTTTCTTT. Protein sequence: CASQGSETEAFF.

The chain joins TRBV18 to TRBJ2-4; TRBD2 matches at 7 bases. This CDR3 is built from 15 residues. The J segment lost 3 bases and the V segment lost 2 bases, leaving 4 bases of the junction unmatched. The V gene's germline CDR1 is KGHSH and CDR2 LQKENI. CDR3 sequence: CASSPWREGKNIQYF. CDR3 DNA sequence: TGTGCCAGCTCACCATGGAGGGAGGGCAAAAACATTCAGTACTTC.

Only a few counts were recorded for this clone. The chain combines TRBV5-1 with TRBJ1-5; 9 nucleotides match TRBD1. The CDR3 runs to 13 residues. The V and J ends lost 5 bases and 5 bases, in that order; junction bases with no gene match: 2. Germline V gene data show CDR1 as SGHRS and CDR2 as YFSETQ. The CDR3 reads CASRQGADQPQHF. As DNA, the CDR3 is TGCGCCAGCAGACAGGGGGCGGATCAGCCCCAGCATTTT. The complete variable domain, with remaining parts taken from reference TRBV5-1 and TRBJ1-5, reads KAGVTQTPRYLIKTRGQQVTLSCSPISGHRSVSWYQQTPGQGLQFLFEYFSETQRNKGNFPGRFSGRQFSNSRSEMNVSTLELGDSALYLCASRQGADQPQHFGDGTRLSIL.

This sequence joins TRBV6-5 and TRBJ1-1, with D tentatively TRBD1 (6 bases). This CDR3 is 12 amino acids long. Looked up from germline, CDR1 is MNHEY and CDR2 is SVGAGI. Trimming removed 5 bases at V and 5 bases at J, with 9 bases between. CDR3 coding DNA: TGTGCCAGCAGTCGCCAGGGGACTGAAGCTTTCTTT. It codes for CASSRQGTEAFF.

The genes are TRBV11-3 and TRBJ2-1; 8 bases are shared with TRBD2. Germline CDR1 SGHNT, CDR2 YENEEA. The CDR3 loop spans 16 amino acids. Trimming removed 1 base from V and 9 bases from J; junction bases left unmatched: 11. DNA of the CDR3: TGTGCCAGCAGCTTAGCAACGGCGGGAGGTCTCGGTGAGCAGTTCTTC. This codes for CASSLATAGGLGEQFF.

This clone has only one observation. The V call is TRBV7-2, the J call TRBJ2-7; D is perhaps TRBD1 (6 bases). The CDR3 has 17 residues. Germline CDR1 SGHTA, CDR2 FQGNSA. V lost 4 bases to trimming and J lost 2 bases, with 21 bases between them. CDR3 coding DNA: TGTGCCAGCAGCTCCTACTCGCAGGGGCTCTACCCCTACGAGCAGTACTTC. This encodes CASSSYSQGLYPYEQYF. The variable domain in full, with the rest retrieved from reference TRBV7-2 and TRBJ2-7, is GAGVSQSPSNKVTEKGKDVELRCDPISGHTALYWYRQSLGQGLEFLIYFQGNSAPDKSGLPSDRFSAERTGGSVSTLTIQRTQQEDSAVYLCASSSYSQGLYPYEQYFGPGTRLTVT.